A single T cell receptor beta chain is shown here with its context. This CDR3 contains 11 residues. The germline V gene has CDR1 DFQATT and CDR2 SNEGSKA (reference sequence). V dropped 6 bases and J dropped 6 bases, with 12 bases sitting between them. The record originates from a study of long-term antiretroviral therapy in people with HIV. It was version v3.0 of the immunoSEQ assay that was run at survey level. The repertoire was sequenced with immunoSEQ multiplex PCR; TCRdb's copy has only in-frame clones and lacks some. Seen here are around 21,000 clones, 90% observed once, and the top ten hold roughly 8.4%.

This TCR was recovered from a woman aged 30 to 39 with HIV. The J gene is TRBJ2-7, the V gene TRBV20-1; the D is unclear. The source was unsorted PBMCs, collected approximately 4.4 years before starting antiretroviral therapy. In DNA form, the CDR3 reads TGCAGTGCAATGGATATTCCCGAGCAGTACTTC. Its protein is CSAMDIPEQYF.